The rows below give T cell receptor beta chains drawn from one sample of a study of OX40 agonist ivuxolimab in advanced cancers. Clones were read by immunoSEQ multiplex PCR, and TCRdb kept only the in-frame ones, dropping some. The table has 77,000 or so clones, 90% seen once. Source: CD4+ or CD8+ T cells sorted from blood, taken in a trial of the OX40 agonist ivuxolimab. The origin of the receptors is an adult with an advanced solid tumor such as melanoma, head and neck, liver or kidney cancer. CDR3s include the opening cysteine and the closing phenylalanine or tryptophan. Each record gives: V gene, clone size, J gene, CDR3 protein. Clone size, where shown, is once, few, many, or a class for clones that have expanded.

V gene: TRBV7-8; clone size: .; J gene: TRBJ2-7; CDR3 protein: CASSLGTANYEQYF
V gene: TRBV10-3; clone size: .; J gene: TRBJ1-3; CDR3 protein: CAISELQVSGNTIYF
V gene: TRBV5-1; clone size: once; J gene: TRBJ1-6; CDR3 protein: CASSLEAGGNSPLHF
V gene: TRBV28; clone size: once; J gene: TRBJ1-2; CDR3 protein: CASSLLSDGYTF
V gene: TRBV7-2; clone size: medium-sized; J gene: TRBJ2-2; CDR3 protein: CASSSWPGGIGELFF
V gene: TRBV6-1; clone size: .; J gene: TRBJ2-7; CDR3 protein: CASTRTGKVYEQYF
V gene: TRBV5-1; clone size: .; J gene: TRBJ2-1; CDR3 protein: CASSLRPAGGNEQFF
V gene: TRBV20-1; clone size: .; J gene: TRBJ1-5; CDR3 protein: CSASNDQPQHF
V gene: TRBV14; clone size: .; J gene: TRBJ2-7; CDR3 protein: CASSQALGSQAQYF
V gene: TRBV6-1; clone size: .; J gene: TRBJ1-1; CDR3 protein: CASRRTGGTEAFF
V gene: TRBV10-2; clone size: .; J gene: TRBJ1-5; CDR3 protein: CASSEEGVSPQHF
V gene: TRBV30; clone size: .; J gene: TRBJ2-2; CDR3 protein: CAGTLHLLELFF
V gene: TRBV7-8; clone size: .; J gene: TRBJ1-4; CDR3 protein: CASSRGVGEVVGLFF
V gene: TRBV28; clone size: once; J gene: TRBJ1-2; CDR3 protein: CASSSPPPTVANYGYTF
V gene: TRBV5-1; clone size: .; J gene: TRBJ2-3; CDR3 protein: CASSILAESTDTQYF
V gene: TRBV7-2; clone size: .; J gene: TRBJ2-1; CDR3 protein: CASSLGRLAGGRDEQFF
V gene: TRBV6-1; clone size: .; J gene: TRBJ2-5; CDR3 protein: CASSEGPNETQYF
V gene: TRBV9; clone size: .; J gene: TRBJ1-6; CDR3 protein: CASSASGHPPLHF
V gene: TRBV5-1; clone size: .; J gene: TRBJ2-7; CDR3 protein: CASSLAPLAGSYEQYF
V gene: TRBV19; clone size: .; J gene: TRBJ1-5; CDR3 protein: CASSIADRGDVAQHF
V gene: TRBV7-2; clone size: .; J gene: TRBJ1-3; CDR3 protein: CASSPYVNSGNTIYF
V gene: TRBV6-1; clone size: .; J gene: TRBJ2-1; CDR3 protein: CASSPGPRQGEQFF
V gene: TRBV7-9; clone size: .; J gene: TRBJ1-1; CDR3 protein: CASSLGQIMNTEAFF
V gene: TRBV7-6; clone size: .; J gene: TRBJ2-3; CDR3 protein: CASSSTSVISTDTQYF
V gene: TRBV9; clone size: once; J gene: TRBJ2-7; CDR3 protein: CASSVELYSYEQYF
V gene: TRBV5-1; clone size: .; J gene: TRBJ2-3; CDR3 protein: CASSVRGDGTDTQYF
V gene: TRBV30; clone size: once; J gene: TRBJ1-1; CDR3 protein: CAWSVGLLNTEAFF
V gene: TRBV11-2; clone size: .; J gene: TRBJ2-7; CDR3 protein: CASSTQGSTYEQYF
V gene: TRBV19; clone size: .; J gene: TRBJ2-2; CDR3 protein: CASRSGAGDTGELFF
V gene: TRBV10-2; clone size: .; J gene: TRBJ2-6; CDR3 protein: CASSELFTSGANVLTF
V gene: TRBV6-1; clone size: few; J gene: TRBJ1-3; CDR3 protein: CASSEMGQAAFGNTIYF
V gene: TRBV6-5; clone size: .; J gene: TRBJ1-5; CDR3 protein: CASSYSFGQPQHF
V gene: TRBV27; clone size: .; J gene: TRBJ1-1; CDR3 protein: CASSFRRDTEAFF
V gene: TRBV27; clone size: .; J gene: TRBJ2-7; CDR3 protein: CASRRRRDRVFEQYF
V gene: TRBV18; clone size: .; J gene: TRBJ2-4; CDR3 protein: CASSPGTDKNIQYF
V gene: TRBV6-5; clone size: .; J gene: TRBJ2-7; CDR3 protein: CASSYSPKTYEQYF
V gene: TRBV5-4; clone size: once; J gene: TRBJ1-2; CDR3 protein: CASSLESGQGIGGYTF
V gene: TRBV18; clone size: .; J gene: TRBJ2-3; CDR3 protein: CASSPSRLAGGKDTQYF
V gene: TRBV9; clone size: .; J gene: TRBJ2-1; CDR3 protein: CASSATGTTYEQFF
V gene: TRBV9; clone size: .; J gene: TRBJ2-2; CDR3 protein: CASSAHLSAGELFF
V gene: TRBV5-4; clone size: .; J gene: TRBJ1-2; CDR3 protein: CASGDGGSPSNYGYTF
V gene: TRBV7-8; clone size: .; J gene: TRBJ2-7; CDR3 protein: CASSLAPEWEQYF
V gene: TRBV27; clone size: .; J gene: TRBJ2-6; CDR3 protein: CASSPWGGAAPSGANVLTF
V gene: TRBV5-1; clone size: .; J gene: TRBJ2-5; CDR3 protein: CASSPTGGETQYF
V gene: TRBV6-1; clone size: .; J gene: TRBJ1-2; CDR3 protein: CASSDFSTGSYGYTF
V gene: TRBV6-1; clone size: .; J gene: TRBJ1-1; CDR3 protein: CASSAGGRNTEAFF
V gene: TRBV29-1; clone size: .; J gene: TRBJ2-3; CDR3 protein: CSGDRGSDTQYF
V gene: TRBV7-9; clone size: .; J gene: TRBJ2-5; CDR3 protein: CASSSPPQELTQYF
V gene: TRBV18; clone size: .; J gene: TRBJ1-1; CDR3 protein: CASSSEKGVNTEAFF
V gene: TRBV15; clone size: .; J gene: TRBJ2-3; CDR3 protein: CATSSSTGLYTQYF
V gene: TRBV6-1; clone size: .; J gene: TRBJ1-2; CDR3 protein: CASSVDIPYGYTF
V gene: TRBV25-1; clone size: .; J gene: TRBJ2-1; CDR3 protein: CASSESGGQGGEQFF
V gene: TRBV15; clone size: .; J gene: TRBJ2-5; CDR3 protein: CATSRVFGSGGEETQYF
V gene: TRBV5-1; clone size: .; J gene: TRBJ2-5; CDR3 protein: CASSSGSQETQYF
V gene: TRBV10-1; clone size: .; J gene: TRBJ1-1; CDR3 protein: CASSESGISPAFF
V gene: TRBV19; clone size: .; J gene: TRBJ2-2; CDR3 protein: CASSIGGIGGELFF
V gene: TRBV28; clone size: once; J gene: TRBJ2-2; CDR3 protein: CASSILPGLSTGELFF